The clone carrying this T cell receptor (beta chain) was detected many times. Its antigen is not identified. Researchers barred patients who had uncontrolled infection, other autoimmune disease, pregnancy or lactation. Using 10 ml of fresh peripheral blood, PBMCs were prepared. These data originate in a study of T cells in Graves' hyperthyroidism and ophthalmopathy. The study's findings and limits: Researchers found most expanded thyroid clonotypes above 0.001 in blood as well.

Amplified TCR beta CDR3 regions derived from RNA transcripts. An initial round of RT-PCR targeting the TCR CDR3 relied on the HTBI primer set. MiXCR, applied by TCRdb to the multiplex PCR reads, yields one record per CDR3 protein. Of hundreds of thousands of distinct CDR3 sequences listed, about 14% are singletons. CDR3 size: 17 residues. V gave up 4 bases and J gave up 4 bases, with 20 bases separating them. Germline V gene data show CDR1 as SNHLY and CDR2 as FYNNEI. This rearrangement joins TRBV2 to TRBJ1-5; a possible D gene is TRBD1 (5 bases). The TCR comes from a woman aged 50 to 60 with Graves' ophthalmopathy. Sequencing input: blood. CDR3 in DNA: TGTGCCAGCAGTGGAAGTGGTTTGGGACGTCTAAATCAGCCCCAGCATTTT. It codes for CASSGSGLGRLNQPQHF.